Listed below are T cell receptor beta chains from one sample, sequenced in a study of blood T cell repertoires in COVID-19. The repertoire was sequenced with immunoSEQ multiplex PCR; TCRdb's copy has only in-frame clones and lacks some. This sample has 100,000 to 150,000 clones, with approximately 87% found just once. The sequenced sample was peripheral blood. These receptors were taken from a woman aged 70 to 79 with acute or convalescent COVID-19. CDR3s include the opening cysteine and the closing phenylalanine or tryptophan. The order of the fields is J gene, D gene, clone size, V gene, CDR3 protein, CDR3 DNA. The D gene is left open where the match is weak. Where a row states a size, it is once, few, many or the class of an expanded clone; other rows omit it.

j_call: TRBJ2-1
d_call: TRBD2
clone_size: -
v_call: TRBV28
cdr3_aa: CASSPTSGVFDEQFF
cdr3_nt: TGTGCCAGCAGTCCGACTAGCGGGGTTTTCGATGAGCAGTTCTTC

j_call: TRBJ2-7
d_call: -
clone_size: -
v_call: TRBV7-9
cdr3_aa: CASSLPGVGEQYF
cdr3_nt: TGTGCCAGCAGCCTCCCGGGGGTGGGTGAGCAGTACTTC

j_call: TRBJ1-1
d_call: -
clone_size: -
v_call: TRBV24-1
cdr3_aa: CATSDPTENTEAFF
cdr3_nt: TGTGCCACCAGTGATCCCACAGAGAACACTGAAGCTTTCTTT

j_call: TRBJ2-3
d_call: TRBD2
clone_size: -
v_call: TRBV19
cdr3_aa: CASSPPTSGASTDTQYF
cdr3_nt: TGTGCCAGTAGTCCCCCGACTAGCGGGGCAAGTACAGATACGCAGTATTTT

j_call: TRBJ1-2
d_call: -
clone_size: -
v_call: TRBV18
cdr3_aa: CASSPARVSGYTF
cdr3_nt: TGTGCCAGCTCACCTGCCAGGGTTAGTGGCTACACCTTC

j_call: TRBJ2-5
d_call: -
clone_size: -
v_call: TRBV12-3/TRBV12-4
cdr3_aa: CASSLDLQETQYF
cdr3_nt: TGTGCCAGCAGTTTAGATCTCCAAGAGACCCAGTACTTC

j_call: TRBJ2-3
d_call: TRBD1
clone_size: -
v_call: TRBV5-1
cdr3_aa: CASSAQDRGATDTQYF
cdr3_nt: TGCGCCAGCAGCGCCCAGGACAGGGGGGCCACAGATACGCAGTATTTT

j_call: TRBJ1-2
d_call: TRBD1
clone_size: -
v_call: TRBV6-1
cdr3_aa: CASSEARGTGNYGYTF
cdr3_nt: TGTGCCAGCAGTGAAGCTCGAGGGACAGGGAACTATGGCTACACCTTC

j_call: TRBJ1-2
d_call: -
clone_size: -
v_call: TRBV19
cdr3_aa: CASSSSIGTFNYGYTF
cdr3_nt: TGTGCCAGTAGTTCCTCGATCGGGACATTTAACTATGGCTACACCTTC

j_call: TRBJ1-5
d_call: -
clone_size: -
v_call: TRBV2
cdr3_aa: CASSSSTVDQPQHF
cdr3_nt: TGTGCCAGCAGTAGCTCCACAGTGGATCAGCCCCAGCATTTT

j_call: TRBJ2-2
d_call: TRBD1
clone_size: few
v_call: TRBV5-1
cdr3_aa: CASSPLGTATGELFF
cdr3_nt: TGCGCCAGCAGCCCACTAGGGACAGCCACCGGGGAGCTGTTTTTT

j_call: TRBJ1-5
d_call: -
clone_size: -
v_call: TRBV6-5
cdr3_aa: CASRLGAGQPQHF
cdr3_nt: TGTGCCAGCAGATTAGGGGCGGGGCAGCCCCAGCATTTT

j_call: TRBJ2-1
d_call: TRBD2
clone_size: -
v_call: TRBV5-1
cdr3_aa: CASSQSGGVYNEQFF
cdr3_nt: TGCGCCAGCAGCCAGAGCGGGGGGGTCTACAATGAGCAGTTCTTC

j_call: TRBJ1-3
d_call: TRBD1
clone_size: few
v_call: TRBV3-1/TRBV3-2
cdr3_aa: CASSQATGVSGNTIYF
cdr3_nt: TGTGCCAGCAGCCAAGCGACAGGGGTCTCTGGAAACACCATATATTTT

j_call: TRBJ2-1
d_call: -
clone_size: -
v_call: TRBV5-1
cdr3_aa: CASSPGLQDNEQFF
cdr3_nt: TGCGCCAGCAGCCCCGGTCTGCAGGACAATGAGCAGTTCTTC

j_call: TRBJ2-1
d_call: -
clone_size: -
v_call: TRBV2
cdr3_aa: CASSETGRNYNEQFF
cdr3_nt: TGTGCCAGCAGTGAAACAGGGAGAAACTACAATGAGCAGTTCTTC

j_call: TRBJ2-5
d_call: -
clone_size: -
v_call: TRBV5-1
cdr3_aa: CASSLGGPETQYF
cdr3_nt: TGCGCCAGCAGCTTGGGGGGGCCGGAGACCCAGTACTTC

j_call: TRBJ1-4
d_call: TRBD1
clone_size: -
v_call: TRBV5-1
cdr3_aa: CASSLGQINEKLFF
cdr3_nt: TGCGCCAGCAGCCTGGGACAGATTAATGAAAAACTGTTTTTT

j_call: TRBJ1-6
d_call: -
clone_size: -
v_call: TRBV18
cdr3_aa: CASSASSSYNSPLHF
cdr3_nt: TGTGCCAGCTCAGCCTCGAGCTCCTATAATTCACCCCTCCACTTT

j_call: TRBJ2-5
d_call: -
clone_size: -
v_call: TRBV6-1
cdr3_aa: CASSEELRTVLYF
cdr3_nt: TGTGCCAGCAGTGAAGAGCTAAGGACAGTGCTGTACTTC

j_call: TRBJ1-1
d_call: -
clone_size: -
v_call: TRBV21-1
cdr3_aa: CASSKVEDLNTEAFF
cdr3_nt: TGTGCCAGCAGCAAAGTGGAGGATTTGAACACTGAAGCTTTCTTT

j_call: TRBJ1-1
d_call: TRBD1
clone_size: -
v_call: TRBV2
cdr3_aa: CANIPGTVNTEAFF
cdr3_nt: TGTGCCAACATACCCGGGACAGTTAACACTGAAGCTTTCTTT

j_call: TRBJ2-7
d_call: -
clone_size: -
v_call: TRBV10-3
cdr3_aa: CAITSTQGGTSEQYF
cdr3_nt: TGTGCCATCACATCCACACAGGGCGGAACGAGCGAGCAGTACTTC

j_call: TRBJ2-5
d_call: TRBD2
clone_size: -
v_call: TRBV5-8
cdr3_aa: CASSLLAGMKTQYF
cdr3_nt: TGTGCCAGCAGCTTGCTAGCGGGGATGAAGACCCAGTACTTC

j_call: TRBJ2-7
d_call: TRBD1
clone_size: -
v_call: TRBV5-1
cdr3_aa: CASSPGQDFYEQYF
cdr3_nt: TGCGCCAGCAGCCCCGGACAGGATTTCTACGAGCAGTACTTC

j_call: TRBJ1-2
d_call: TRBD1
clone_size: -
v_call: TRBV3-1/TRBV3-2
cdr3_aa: CASSQEQGYYGYTF
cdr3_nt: TGTGCCAGCAGCCAAGAACAGGGGTACTATGGCTACACCTTC

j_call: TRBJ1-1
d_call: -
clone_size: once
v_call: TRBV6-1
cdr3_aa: CASSEAGGRAWGSTEAFF
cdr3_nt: TGTGCCAGCAGTGAAGCAGGCGGGAGGGCCTGGGGATCCACTGAAGCTTTCTTT

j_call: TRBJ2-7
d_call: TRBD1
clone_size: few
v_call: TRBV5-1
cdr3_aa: CASSLLPGTAYEQYF
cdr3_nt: TGCGCCAGCAGCTTACTACCCGGGACAGCCTACGAGCAGTACTTC

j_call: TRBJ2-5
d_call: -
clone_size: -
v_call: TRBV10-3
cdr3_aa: CAISEHGHSQETQYF
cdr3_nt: TGTGCCATCAGTGAGCACGGACACAGCCAAGAGACCCAGTACTTC

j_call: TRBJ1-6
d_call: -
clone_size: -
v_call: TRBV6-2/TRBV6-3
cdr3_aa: CASSSLREISPLHF
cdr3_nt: TGTGCCAGCAGCTCACTTAGGGAGATTTCACCCCTCCACTTT

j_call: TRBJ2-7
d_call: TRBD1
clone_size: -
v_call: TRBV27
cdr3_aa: CASSSSGTAYEQYF
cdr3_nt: TGTGCCAGCAGTTCCTCCGGGACAGCCTACGAGCAGTACTTC

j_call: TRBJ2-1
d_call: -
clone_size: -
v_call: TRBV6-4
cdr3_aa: CASSEVADPGDEQFF
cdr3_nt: TGTGCCAGCAGTGAAGTCGCAGATCCGGGGGATGAGCAGTTCTTC

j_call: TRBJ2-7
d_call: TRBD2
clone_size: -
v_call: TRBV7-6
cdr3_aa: CASFPGLAGAREQYF
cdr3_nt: TGTGCCAGCTTCCCGGGACTAGCGGGGGCCCGCGAGCAGTACTTC

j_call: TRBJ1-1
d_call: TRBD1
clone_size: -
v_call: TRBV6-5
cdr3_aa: CASRGQGSTEAFF
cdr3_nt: TGTGCCAGCAGGGGACAGGGCTCCACTGAAGCTTTCTTT

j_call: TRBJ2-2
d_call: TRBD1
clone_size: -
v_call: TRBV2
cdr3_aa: CASGGRTGSTGELFF
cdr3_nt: TGTGCCAGCGGGGGAAGGACAGGAAGCACCGGGGAGCTGTTTTTT

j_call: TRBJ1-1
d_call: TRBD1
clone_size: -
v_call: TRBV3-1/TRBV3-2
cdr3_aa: CASIEGQGRATEAFF
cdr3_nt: TGTGCCAGCATAGAGGGACAGGGGCGCGCGACTGAAGCTTTCTTT

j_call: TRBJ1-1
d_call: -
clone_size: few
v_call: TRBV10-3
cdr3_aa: CAIRQNENTEAFF
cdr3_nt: TGTGCCATCAGGCAGAACGAAAACACTGAAGCTTTCTTT

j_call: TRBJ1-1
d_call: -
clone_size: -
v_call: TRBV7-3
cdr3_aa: CASSARRNTEAFF
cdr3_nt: TGTGCCAGCAGCGCGCGGCGGAACACTGAAGCTTTCTTT

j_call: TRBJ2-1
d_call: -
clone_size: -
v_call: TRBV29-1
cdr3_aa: CSVIVERVSLYEQFF
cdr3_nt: TGCAGCGTTATTGTCGAGAGGGTCTCGCTATATGAGCAGTTCTTC

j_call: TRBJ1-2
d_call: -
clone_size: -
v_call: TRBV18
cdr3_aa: CASSPEGQGYGYTF
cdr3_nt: TGTGCCAGCTCACCGGAGGGTCAAGGGTATGGCTACACCTTC

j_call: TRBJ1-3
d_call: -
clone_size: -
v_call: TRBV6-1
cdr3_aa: CASSEAWTAGNTIYF
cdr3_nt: TGTGCCAGCAGTGAAGCTTGGACTGCTGGAAACACCATATATTTT

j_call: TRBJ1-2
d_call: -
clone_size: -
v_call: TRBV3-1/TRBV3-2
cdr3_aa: CASSQDSTTRATF
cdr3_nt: TGTGCCAGCAGCCAAGATAGTACAACCAGGGCCACCTTC

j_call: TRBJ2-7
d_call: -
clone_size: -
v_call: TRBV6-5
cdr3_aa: CASMFLGRVGYEQYF
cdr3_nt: TGTGCCAGCATGTTCCTCGGCAGGGTGGGCTACGAGCAGTACTTC

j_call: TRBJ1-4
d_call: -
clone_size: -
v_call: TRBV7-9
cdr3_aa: CASSLAPGRIEKLFF
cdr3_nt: TGTGCCAGCAGCTTAGCGCCGGGGAGAATAGAAAAACTGTTTTTT

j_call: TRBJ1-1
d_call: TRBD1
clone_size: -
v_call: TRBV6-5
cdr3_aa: CASRDRGPNTEAFF
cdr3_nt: TGTGCCAGCAGGGACAGGGGACCGAACACTGAAGCTTTCTTT

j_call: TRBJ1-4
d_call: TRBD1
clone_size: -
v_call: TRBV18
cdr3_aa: CASSRQGADEKLFF
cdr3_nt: TGTGCCAGCTCACGACAGGGGGCTGATGAAAAACTGTTTTTT

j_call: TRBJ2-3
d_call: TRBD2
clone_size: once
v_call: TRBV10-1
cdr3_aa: CASSERGGGDTQYF
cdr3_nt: TGCGCCAGCAGTGAGCGGGGGGGCGGAGATACGCAGTATTTT

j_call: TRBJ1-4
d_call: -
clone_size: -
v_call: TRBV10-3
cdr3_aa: CAISESTGLEKLFF
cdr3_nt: TGTGCCATCAGTGAGTCGACAGGCCTGGAAAAACTGTTTTTT

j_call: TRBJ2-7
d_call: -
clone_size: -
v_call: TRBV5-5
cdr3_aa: CASSLSGGPYEQYF
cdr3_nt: TGTGCCAGCAGCCTCTCCGGGGGGCCCTACGAGCAGTACTTC

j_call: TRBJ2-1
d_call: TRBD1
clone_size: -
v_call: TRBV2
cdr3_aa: CASSEGTGGGLNEQFF
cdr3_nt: TGTGCCAGCAGTGAAGGGACAGGCGGTGGGCTAAATGAGCAGTTCTTC

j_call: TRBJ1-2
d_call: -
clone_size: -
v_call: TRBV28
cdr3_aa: CASSFRTRGYTF
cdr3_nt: TGTGCCAGCAGTTTCCGGACTCGCGGCTACACCTTC